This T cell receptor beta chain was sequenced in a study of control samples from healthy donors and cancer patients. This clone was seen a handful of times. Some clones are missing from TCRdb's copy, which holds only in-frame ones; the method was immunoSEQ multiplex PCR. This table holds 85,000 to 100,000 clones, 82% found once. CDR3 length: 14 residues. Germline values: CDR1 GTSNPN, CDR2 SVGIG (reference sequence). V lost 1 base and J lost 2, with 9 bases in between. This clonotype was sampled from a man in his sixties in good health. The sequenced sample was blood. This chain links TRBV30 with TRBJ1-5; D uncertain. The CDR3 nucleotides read TGTGCCTGGAGTGGGAGGCCGGGCAATCAGCCCCAGCATTTT. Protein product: CAWSGRPGNQPQHF.